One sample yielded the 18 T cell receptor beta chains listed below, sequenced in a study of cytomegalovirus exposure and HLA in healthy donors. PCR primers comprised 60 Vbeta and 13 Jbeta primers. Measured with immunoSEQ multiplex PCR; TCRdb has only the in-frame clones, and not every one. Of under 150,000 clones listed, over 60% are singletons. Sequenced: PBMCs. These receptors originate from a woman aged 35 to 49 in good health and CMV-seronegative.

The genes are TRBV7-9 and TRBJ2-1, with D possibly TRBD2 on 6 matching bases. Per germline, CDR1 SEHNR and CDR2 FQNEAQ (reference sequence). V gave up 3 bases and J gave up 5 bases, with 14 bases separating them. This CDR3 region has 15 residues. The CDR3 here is CASSLMDYTHNEQFF. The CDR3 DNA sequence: TGTGCCAGCAGCTTGATGGACTACACCCACAATGAGCAGTTCTTC.

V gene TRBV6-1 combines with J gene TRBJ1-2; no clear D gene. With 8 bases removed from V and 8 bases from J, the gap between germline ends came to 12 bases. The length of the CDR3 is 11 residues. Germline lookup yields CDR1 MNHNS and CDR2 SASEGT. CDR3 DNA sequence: TGTGCCAGCCTTAGACTAGAAGGCTACACCTTC. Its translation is CASLRLEGYTF.

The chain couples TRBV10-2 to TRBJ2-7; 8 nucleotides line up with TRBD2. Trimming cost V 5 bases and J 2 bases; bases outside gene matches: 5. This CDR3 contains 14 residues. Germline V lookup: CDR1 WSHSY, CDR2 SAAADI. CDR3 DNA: TGCGCCAGCAGTACAGCGGGAGTCCCCTACGAGCAGTACTTC. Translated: CASSTAGVPYEQYF.

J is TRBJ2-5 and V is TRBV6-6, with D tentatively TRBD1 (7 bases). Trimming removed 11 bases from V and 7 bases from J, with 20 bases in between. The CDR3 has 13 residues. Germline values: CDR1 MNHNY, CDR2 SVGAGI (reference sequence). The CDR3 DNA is TGTGCCGGCTCGACAGGGCACGGGGGGACCCAGTACTTC. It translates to CAGSTGHGGTQYF.

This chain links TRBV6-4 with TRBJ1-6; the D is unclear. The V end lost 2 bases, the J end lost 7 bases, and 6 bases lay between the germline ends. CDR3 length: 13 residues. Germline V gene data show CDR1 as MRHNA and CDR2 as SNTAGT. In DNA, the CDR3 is TGTGCCAGCAGTGACAGCCTGAATTCACCCCTCCACTTT. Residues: CASSDSLNSPLHF.

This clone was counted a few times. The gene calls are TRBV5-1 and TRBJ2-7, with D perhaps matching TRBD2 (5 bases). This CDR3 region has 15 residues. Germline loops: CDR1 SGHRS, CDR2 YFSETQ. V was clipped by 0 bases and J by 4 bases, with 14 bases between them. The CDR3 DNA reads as TGCGCCAGCAGCTTGGAGGTGAGGGTATCGTACGAGCAGTACTTC. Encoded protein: CASSLEVRVSYEQYF.

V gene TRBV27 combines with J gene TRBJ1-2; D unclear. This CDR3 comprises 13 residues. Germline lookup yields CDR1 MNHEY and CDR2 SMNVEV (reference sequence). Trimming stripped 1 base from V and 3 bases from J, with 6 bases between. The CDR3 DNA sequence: TGTGCCAGCAGTTTATACCGGTACTATGGCTACACCTTC. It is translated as CASSLYRYYGYTF.

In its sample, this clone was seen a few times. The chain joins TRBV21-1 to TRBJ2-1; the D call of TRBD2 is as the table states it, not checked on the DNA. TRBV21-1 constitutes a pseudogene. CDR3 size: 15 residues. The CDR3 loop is CASSPGRGSGNEQFF. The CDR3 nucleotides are TGTGCCAGCAGCCCCGGGCGCGGGAGTGGGAATGAGCAGTTCTTC.

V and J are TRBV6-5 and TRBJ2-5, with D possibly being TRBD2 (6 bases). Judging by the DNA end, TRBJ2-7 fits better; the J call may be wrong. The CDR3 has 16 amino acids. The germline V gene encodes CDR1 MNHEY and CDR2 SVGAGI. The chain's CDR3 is CASSYSTGEATYEQYF. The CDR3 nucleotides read TGTGCCAGCAGTTACTCGACGGGGGAGGCAACCTACGAGCAGTACTTC.

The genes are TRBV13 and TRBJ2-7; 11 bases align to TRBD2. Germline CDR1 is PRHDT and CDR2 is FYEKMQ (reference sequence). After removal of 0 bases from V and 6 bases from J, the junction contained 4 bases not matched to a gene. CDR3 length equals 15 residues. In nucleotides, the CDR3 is TGTGCCAGCAGCTTAGGCCGCACTAGCGGGAGCGAGCAGTACTTC. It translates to CASSLGRTSGSEQYF.

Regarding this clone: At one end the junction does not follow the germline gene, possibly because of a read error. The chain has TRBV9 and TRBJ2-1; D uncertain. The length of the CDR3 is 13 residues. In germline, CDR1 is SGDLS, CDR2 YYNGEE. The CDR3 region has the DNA TGTGCCAGCAGCGTTGATACCAGGCAGTTTCCCCTCTTC. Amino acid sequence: CASSVDTRQFPLF.

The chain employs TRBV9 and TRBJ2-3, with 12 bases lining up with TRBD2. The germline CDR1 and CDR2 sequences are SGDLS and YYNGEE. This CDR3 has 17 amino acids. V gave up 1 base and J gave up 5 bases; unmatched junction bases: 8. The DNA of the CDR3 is TGTGCCAGCAGCGTACGACTAGCGGGAGCTCAAAAAGATACGCAGTATTTT. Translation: CASSVRLAGAQKDTQYF.

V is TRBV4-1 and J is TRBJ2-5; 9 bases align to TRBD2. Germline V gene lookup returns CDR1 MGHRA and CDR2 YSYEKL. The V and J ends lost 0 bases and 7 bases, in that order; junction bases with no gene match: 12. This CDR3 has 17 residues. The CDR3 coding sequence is TGCGCCAGCAGCCAAGATAGGGCTAGCGGGGTGCGTCGGACCCAGTACTTC. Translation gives CASSQDRASGVRRTQYF.

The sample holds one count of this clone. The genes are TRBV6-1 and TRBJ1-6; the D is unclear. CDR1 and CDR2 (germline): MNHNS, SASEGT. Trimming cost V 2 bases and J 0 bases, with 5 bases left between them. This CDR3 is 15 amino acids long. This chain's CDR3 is CASSESGSYNSPLHF. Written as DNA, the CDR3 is TGTGCCAGCAGTGAATCGGGCTCCTATAATTCACCCCTCCACTTT.

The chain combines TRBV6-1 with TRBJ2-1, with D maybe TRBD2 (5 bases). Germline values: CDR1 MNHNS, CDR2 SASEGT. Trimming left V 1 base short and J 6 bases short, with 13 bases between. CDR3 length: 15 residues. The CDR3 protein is CASSEGLLVGNEQFF. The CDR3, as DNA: TGTGCCAGCAGTGAAGGCCTACTAGTTGGCAATGAGCAGTTCTTC.

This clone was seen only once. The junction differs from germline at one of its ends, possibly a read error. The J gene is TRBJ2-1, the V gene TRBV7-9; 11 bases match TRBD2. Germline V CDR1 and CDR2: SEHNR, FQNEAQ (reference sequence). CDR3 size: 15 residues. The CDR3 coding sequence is TGTTCCAGCAGCTTCGTTCTAGCGGGAGGCGATGAGCAGTTCTTC. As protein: CSSSFVLAGGDEQFF.

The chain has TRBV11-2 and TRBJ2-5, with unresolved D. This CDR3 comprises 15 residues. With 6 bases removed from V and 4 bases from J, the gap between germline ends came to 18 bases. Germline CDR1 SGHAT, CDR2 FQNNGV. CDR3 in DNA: TGTGCCAGCAGTCCGTGGAGCCGTATTGGAGAGACCCAGTACTTC. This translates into CASSPWSRIGETQYF.

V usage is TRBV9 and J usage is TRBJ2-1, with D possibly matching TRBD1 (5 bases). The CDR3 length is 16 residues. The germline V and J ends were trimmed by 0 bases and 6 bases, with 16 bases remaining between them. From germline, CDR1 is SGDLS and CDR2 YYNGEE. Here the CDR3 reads CASSVAGSSVLNEQFF. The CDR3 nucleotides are TGTGCCAGCAGCGTAGCAGGGTCATCTGTACTCAATGAGCAGTTCTTC.